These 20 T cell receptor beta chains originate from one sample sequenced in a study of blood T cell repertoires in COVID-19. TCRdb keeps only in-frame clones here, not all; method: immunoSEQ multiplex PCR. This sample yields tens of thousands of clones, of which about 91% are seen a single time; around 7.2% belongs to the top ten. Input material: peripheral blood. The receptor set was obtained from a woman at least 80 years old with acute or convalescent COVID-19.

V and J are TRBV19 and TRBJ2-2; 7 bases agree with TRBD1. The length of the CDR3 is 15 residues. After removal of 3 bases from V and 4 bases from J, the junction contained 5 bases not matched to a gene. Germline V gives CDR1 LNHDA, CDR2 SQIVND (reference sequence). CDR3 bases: TGTGCCAGTAGTATGAGGGGGCTGGGCACCGGGGAGCTGTTTTTT. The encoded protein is CASSMRGLGTGELFF. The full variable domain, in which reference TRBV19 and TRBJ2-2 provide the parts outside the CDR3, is DGGITQSPKYLFRKEGQNVTLSCEQNLNHDAMYWYRQDPGQGLRLIYYSQIVNDFQKGDIAEGYSVSREKKESFPLTVTSAQKNPTAFYLCASSMRGLGTGELFFGEGSRLTVL.

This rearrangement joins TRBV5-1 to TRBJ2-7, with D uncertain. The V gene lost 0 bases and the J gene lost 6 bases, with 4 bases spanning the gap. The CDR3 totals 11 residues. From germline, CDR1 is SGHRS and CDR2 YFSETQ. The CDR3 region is CASSLESEQYF. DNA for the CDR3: TGCGCCAGCAGCTTGGAGAGCGAGCAGTACTTC.

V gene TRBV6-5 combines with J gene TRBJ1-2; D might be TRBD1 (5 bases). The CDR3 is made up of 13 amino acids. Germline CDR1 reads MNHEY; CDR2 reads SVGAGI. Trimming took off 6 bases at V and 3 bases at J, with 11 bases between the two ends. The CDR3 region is CASSLREDYGYTF. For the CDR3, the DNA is TGTGCCAGCAGCCTCAGGGAGGACTATGGCTACACCTTC.

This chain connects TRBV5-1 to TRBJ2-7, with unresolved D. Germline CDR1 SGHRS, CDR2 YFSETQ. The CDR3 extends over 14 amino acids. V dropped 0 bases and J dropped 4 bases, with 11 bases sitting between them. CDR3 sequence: CASSLGQQQYEQYF. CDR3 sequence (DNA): TGCGCCAGCAGCTTGGGACAACAGCAGTACGAGCAGTACTTC.

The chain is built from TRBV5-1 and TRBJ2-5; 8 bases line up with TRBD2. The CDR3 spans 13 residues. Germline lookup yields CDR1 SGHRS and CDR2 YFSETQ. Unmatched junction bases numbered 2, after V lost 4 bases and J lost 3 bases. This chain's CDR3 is CASSLSGEETQYF. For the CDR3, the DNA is TGCGCCAGCAGCCTTAGCGGGGAAGAGACCCAGTACTTC.

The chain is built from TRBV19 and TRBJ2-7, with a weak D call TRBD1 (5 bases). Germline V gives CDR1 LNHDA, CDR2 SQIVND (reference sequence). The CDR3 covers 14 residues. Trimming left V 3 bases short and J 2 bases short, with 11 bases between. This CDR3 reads CASSIDRTTYEQYF. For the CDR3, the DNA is TGTGCCAGTAGTATTGACAGAACGACCTACGAGCAGTACTTC.

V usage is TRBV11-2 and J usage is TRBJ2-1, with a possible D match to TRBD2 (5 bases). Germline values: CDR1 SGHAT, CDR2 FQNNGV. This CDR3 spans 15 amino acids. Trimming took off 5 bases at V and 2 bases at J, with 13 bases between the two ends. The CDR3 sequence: CASSPPGLAYNEQFF. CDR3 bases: TGTGCCAGCAGCCCCCCCGGACTTGCCTACAATGAGCAGTTCTTC. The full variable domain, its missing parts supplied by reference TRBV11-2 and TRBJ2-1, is EAGVAQSPRYKIIEKRQSVAFWCNPISGHATLYWYQQILGQGPKLLIQFQNNGVVDDSQLPKDRFSAERLKGVDSTLKIQPAKLEDSAVYLCASSPPGLAYNEQFFGPGTRLTVL.

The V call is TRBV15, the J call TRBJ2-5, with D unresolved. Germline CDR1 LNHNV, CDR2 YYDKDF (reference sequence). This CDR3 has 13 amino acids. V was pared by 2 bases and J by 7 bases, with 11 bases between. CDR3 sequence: CATSRPPGRTQYF. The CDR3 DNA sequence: TGTGCCACCAGCAGACCCCCTGGGCGGACCCAGTACTTC.

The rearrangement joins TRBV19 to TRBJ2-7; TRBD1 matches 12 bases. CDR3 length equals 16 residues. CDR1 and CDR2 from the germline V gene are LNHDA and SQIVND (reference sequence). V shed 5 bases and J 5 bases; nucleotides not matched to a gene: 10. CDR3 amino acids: CASSLVSGTGGDEQYF. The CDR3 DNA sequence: TGTGCCAGTAGTCTCGTCTCCGGGACAGGGGGCGACGAGCAGTACTTC.

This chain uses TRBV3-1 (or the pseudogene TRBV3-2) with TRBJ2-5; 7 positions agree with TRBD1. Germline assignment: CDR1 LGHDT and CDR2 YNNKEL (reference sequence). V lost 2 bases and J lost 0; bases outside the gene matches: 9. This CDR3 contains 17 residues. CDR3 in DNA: TGTGCCAGCAGCCAAATCGGGCAGGGGGTGTACCAAGAGACCCAGTACTTC. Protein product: CASSQIGQGVYQETQYF.

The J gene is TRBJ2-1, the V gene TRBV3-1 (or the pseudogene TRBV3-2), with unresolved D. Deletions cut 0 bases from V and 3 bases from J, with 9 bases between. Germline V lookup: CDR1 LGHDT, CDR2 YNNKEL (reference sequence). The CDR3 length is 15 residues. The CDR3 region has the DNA TGTGCCAGCAGCCAAGAGCAGTATCTCTACAATGAGCAGTTCTTC. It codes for CASSQEQYLYNEQFF.

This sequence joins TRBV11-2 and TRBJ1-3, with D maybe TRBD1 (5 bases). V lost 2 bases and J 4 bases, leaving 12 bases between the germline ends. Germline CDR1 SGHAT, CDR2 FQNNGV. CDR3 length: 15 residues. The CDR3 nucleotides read TGTGCCAGCAGCTTATCGCGGGGGTCCGGAAACACCATATATTTT. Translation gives CASSLSRGSGNTIYF.

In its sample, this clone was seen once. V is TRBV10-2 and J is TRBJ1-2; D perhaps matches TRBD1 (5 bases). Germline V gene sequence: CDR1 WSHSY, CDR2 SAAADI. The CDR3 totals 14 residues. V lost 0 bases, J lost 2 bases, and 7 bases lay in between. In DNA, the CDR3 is TGCGCCAGCAGTGAGTCTGGGGCAAACTATGGCTACACCTTC. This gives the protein CASSESGANYGYTF.

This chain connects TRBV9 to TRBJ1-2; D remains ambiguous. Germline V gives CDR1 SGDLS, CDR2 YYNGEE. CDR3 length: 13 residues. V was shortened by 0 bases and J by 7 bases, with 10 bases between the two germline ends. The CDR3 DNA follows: TGTGCCAGCAGCGTAGATGGGCTGGGTGGCTACACCTTC. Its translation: CASSVDGLGGYTF.

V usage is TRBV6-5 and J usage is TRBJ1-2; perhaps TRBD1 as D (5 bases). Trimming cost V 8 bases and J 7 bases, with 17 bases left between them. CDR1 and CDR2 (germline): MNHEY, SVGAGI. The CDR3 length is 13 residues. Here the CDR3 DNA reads TGTGCCAGCCTGATGGGGGGTCAGGGTGGCTACACCTTC. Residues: CASLMGGQGGYTF.

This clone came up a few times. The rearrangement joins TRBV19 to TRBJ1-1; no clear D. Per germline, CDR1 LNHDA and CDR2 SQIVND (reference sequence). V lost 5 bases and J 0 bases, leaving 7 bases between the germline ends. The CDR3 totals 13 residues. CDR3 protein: CASSFQLNTEAFF. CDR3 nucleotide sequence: TGTGCCAGTAGTTTCCAGTTGAACACTGAAGCTTTCTTT.

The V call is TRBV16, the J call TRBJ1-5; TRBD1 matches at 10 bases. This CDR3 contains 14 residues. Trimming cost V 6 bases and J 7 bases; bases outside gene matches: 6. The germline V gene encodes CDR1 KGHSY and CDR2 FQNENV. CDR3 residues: CASSSGQGGQPQHF. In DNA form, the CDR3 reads TGTGCCAGCAGTTCCGGACAGGGGGGGCAGCCCCAGCATTTT.

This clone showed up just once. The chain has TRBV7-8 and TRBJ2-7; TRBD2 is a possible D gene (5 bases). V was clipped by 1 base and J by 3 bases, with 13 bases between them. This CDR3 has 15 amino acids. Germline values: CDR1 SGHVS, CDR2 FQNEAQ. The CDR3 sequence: CASSLEADEGYEQYF. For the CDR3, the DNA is TGTGCCAGCAGCTTAGAGGCAGATGAGGGCTACGAGCAGTACTTC.

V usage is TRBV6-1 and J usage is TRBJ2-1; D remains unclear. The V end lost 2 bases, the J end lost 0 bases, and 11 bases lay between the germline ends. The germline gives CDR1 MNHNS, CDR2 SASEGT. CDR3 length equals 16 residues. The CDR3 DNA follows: TGTGCCAGCAGTGAATCTCGGAGCGCCTCCTACAATGAGCAGTTCTTC. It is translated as CASSESRSASYNEQFF.

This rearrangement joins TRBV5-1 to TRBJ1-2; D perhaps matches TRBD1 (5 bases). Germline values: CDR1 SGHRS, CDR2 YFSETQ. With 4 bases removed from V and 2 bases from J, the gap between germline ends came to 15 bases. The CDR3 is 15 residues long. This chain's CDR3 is CASSPGDWRNYGYTF. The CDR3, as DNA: TGCGCCAGCAGCCCTGGGGACTGGAGAAACTATGGCTACACCTTC.